This record concerns one TCR beta chain sequence. Its matching antigen is unknown. The sample is drawn from a study of shared clonotypes between healthy human individuals. Study details: Samples came from two female and a few male donors aged 18 to 49. Overall study results and limits: For naive CD4 cells, approximately 5% of clonotypes were shared across a handful of donors. Shared clonotypes across all four donors exceeded non-shared ones in generation probability.

CDR3 length: 14 residues. CDR1 is MNHEY and CDR2 is SVGAGI in the germline V gene. The V gene lost 8 bases and the J gene lost 7 bases, with 17 bases spanning the gap. Donors included only healthy HIV-negative adults lacking recent acute infections or vaccinations. Generated by immunoSEQ multiplex PCR, the TCRdb table keeps only in-frame clones and is missing some. Of approximately 1.5 million clones listed, 95% to 99% are singletons. The gene calls are TRBV6-5 and TRBJ1-4; D gene unclear. The sequenced material came from naive CD4+ T cells sorted from blood. Subset given: CD45RA+ positively selected. The sequence was collected from a man younger than 40 in good health. CDR3 protein: CASCWTLGSEKLFF. In DNA, the CDR3 is TGTGCCAGCTGTTGGACCCTCGGTTCTGAAAAACTGTTTTTT.